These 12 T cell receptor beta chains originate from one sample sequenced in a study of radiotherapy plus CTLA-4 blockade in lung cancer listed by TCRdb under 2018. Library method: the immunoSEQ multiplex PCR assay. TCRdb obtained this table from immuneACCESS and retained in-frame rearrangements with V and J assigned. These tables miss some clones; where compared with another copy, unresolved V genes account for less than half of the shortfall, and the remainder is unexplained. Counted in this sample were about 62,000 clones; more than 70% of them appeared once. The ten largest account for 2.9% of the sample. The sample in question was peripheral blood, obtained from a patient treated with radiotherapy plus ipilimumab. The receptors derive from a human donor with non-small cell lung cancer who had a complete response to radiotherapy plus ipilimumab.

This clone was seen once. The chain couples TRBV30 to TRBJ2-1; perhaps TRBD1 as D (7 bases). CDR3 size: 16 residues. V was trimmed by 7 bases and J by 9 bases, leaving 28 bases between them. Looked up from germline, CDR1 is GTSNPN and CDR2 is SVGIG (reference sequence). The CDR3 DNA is TGTGCCTTATACAGAAGACAGGGACTCGCCCAGGGTGAGCAGTTCTTC. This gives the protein CALYRRQGLAQGEQFF.

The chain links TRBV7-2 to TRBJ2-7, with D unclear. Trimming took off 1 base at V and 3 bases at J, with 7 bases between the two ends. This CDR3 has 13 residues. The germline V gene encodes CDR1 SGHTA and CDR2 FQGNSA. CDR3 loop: CASSLGPSYEQYF. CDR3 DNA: TGTGCCAGCAGCTTAGGTCCGAGCTACGAGCAGTACTTC.

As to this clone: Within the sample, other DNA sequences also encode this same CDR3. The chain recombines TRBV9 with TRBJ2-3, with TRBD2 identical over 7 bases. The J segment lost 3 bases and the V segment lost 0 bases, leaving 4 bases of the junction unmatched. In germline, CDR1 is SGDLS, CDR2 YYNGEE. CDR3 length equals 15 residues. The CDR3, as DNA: TGTGCCAGCAGCGTAGGGGCGGGAGTAACAGATACGCAGTATTTT. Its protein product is CASSVGAGVTDTQYF.

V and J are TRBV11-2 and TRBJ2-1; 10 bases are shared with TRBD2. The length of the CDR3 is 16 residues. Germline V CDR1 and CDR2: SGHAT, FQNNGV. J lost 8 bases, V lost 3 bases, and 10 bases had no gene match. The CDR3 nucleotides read TGTGCCAGCAGCTTCCCTATAGCGGGAGGTAGATATGAGCAGTTCTTC. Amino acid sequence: CASSFPIAGGRYEQFF.

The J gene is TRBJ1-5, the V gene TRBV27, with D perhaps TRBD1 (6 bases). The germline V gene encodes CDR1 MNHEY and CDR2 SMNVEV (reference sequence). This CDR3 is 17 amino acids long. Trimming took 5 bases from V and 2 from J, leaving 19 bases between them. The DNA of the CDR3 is TGTGCCAGCAGTCAACTATCGGGGGGCACTGGCAATCAGCCCCAGCATTTT. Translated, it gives CASSQLSGGTGNQPQHF.

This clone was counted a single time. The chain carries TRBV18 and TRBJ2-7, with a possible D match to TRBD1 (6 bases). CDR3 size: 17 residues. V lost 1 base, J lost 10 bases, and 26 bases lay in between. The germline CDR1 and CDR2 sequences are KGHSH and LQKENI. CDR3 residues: CASSPRVSGASEEYQYF. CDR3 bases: TGTGCCAGCTCACCACGGGTGTCAGGGGCCTCCGAAGAGTACCAGTACTTC.

The CDR3 region is CASSLARQGGTEAFF. CDR3 nucleotides: TGTGCCAGCAGTCTAGCACGACAGGGTGGCACTGAAGCTTTCTTT. This sequence joins TRBV27 and TRBJ1-1; 7 bases agree with TRBD1. V dropped 5 bases and J dropped 4; count of bases not matched to a gene: 10. This CDR3 comprises 15 residues. Germline values: CDR1 MNHEY, CDR2 SMNVEV (reference sequence).

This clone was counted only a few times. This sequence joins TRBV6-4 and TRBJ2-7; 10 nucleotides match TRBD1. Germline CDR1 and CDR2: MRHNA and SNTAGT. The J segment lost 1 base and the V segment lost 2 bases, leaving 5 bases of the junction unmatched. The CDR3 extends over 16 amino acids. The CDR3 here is CASSDRRDRGSYEQYF. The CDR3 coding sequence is TGTGCCAGCAGTGACAGGAGGGACAGGGGTTCCTACGAGCAGTACTTC.

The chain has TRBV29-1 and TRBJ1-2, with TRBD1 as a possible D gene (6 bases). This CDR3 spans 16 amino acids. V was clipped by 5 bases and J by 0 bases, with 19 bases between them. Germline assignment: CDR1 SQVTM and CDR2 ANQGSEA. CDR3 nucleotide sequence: TGCAGCGTTTCGAAGGGGGAGAAAACCCCTAACTATGGCTACACCTTC. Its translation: CSVSKGEKTPNYGYTF.

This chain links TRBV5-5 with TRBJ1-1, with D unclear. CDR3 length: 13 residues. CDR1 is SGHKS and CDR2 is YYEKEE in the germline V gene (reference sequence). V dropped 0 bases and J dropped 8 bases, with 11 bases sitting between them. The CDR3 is CASSLAYGEEAFF. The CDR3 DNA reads TGTGCCAGCAGCTTGGCCTACGGGGAAGAAGCTTTCTTT.

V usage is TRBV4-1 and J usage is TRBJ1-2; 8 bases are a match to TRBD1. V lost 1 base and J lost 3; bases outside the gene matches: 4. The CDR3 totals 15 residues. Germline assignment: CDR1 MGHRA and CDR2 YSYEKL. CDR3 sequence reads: CASSQAPGGDYGYTF. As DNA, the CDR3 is TGCGCCAGCAGCCAAGCGCCAGGGGGCGACTATGGCTACACCTTC.

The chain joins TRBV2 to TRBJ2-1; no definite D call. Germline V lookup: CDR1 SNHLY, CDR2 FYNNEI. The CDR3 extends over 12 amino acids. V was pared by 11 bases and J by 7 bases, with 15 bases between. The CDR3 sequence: CAGEEWSNEQFF. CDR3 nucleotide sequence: TGTGCCGGAGAAGAATGGAGTAATGAGCAGTTCTTC.